This entry lists 24 T cell receptor beta chains sequenced from one sample in a study of neurological immune-mediated disorders. MiXCR, run by TCRdb on the 5' RACE reads, gives a single entry per CDR3 protein. The sample holds 130,000 or so distinct CDR3 sequences; about 3.2% are singletons and the top ten take around 1.4%. Sequencing used PBMCs. The origin of the receptors is a woman under 40 with multiple sclerosis.

The table lists this clonotype with many counts. The chain recombines TRBV5-5 with TRBJ2-2; TRBD2 agrees at 9 bases. V lost 6 bases, J lost 6 bases, and 3 bases stayed unmatched. Germline V CDR1 and CDR2: SGHKS, YYEKEE (reference sequence). The CDR3 spans 13 residues. This CDR3 reads CASMREGAGELFF. The CDR3 DNA follows: TGTGCCAGCATGCGGGAGGGCGCCGGGGAGCTGTTTTTT.

CDR3 sequence reads: CASSLVRPSGGAREQFF. The CDR3 DNA is TGTGCCAGCAGCTTAGTTCGGCCTAGCGGGGGGGCCCGTGAGCAGTTCTTC. The chain is built from TRBV7-8 and TRBJ2-1; the match to TRBD2 covers 12 bases. The CDR3 contains 17 residues. CDR1 is SGHVS and CDR2 is FQNEAQ in the germline V gene. The V segment lost 1 base and the J segment 9 bases; nucleotides outside the gene matches: 10.

On this clonotype itself: One end of the junction varies from germline; a read error may be responsible. V gene TRBV5-5 combines with J gene TRBJ1-5, with 9 bases identical to TRBD1. This CDR3 has 14 residues. The germline V gene has CDR1 SGHKS and CDR2 YYEKEE (reference sequence). CDR3 amino acids: CASSLRQGDKTQNF. As DNA, the CDR3 is TGTGCCAGCAGCTTAAGACAGGGGGATAAGACCCAGAATTTT.

This clonotype was recorded many times. The CDR3 DNA sequence: TGTGCCAGCAGTTTAGAATTGCGCGGGGAGCTGTTTTTT. Its translation is CASSLELRGELFF. The J gene is TRBJ2-2, the V gene TRBV12-3 or TRBV12-4; D not resolved. This CDR3 contains 13 residues. Trimming took off 1 base at V and 7 bases at J, with 7 bases between the two ends.

Points on this clonotype: A read error may explain this, as a much larger clone is one base away. The chain is built from TRBV20-1 and TRBJ1-2; 8 positions match TRBD1. Looked up from germline, CDR1 is DFQATT and CDR2 is SNEGSKA (reference sequence). CDR3 length equals 13 residues. J lost 2 bases, V lost 5 bases, and 4 bases had no gene match. The CDR3 protein is CSASTGDNYGYTF. CDR3 nucleotides: TGCAGTGCTTCGACAGGGGACAACTATGGCTACACCTTC.

The table lists this clonotype with many counts. The rearrangement uses TRBV6-5 and TRBJ2-5; TRBD1 matches at 10 bases. CDR1 is MNHEY, CDR2 SVGAGI, per germline. The CDR3 spans 15 residues. V dropped 5 bases and J dropped 4; count of bases not matched to a gene: 7. The CDR3 sequence: CASSPTRQGAETQYF. CDR3 coding DNA: TGTGCCAGCAGTCCAACAAGACAGGGGGCAGAGACCCAGTACTTC.

This clonotype was counted many times. The V gene is TRBV7-2, the J gene TRBJ2-1, with 7 nucleotides matching TRBD1. V dropped 0 bases and J dropped 5; count of bases not matched to a gene: 7. The germline CDR1 and CDR2 sequences are SGHTA and FQGNSA. This CDR3 comprises 16 residues. In DNA, the CDR3 is TGTGCCAGCAGCTTAGCTCCCCGACAGGGTAACAATGAGCAGTTCTTC. Translated, it gives CASSLAPRQGNNEQFF.

This clonotype was picked up many times. The chain uses TRBV6-5 and TRBJ1-2; D is uncertain. Germline V gene lookup returns CDR1 MNHEY and CDR2 SVGAGI. This CDR3 spans 12 amino acids. Trimming stripped 7 bases from V and 1 base from J, with 7 bases between. The CDR3 sequence: CASNSLNYGYTF. The CDR3 nucleotides read TGTGCCAGCAATTCTCTTAACTATGGCTACACCTTC.

This clonotype was detected ten times or more. No DNA is shown, since the ends of the CDR3 on it are uncertain; the CDR3 is the one TCRdb lists. The chain links TRBV6-2 or TRBV6-3 to TRBJ1-1. Germline CDR1 is MNHEY and CDR2 is SVGEGT. Counting both end residues, the CDR3 totals 15 amino acids. The CDR3 region is CASRVFWQGGPEAFF.

Ten or more counts support this clonotype. The CDR3, as DNA: TGCAGCGTTGTGTCGGGAAACAATCAGCCCCAGCATTTT. Its protein product is CSVVSGNNQPQHF. The chain links TRBV29-1 to TRBJ1-5; D is uncertain. Germline V gene lookup returns CDR1 SQVTM and CDR2 ANQGSEA. Trimming removed 4 bases from V and 3 bases from J, with 10 bases in between. The CDR3 is 13 amino acids. The whole variable domain, filled in from reference TRBV29-1 and TRBJ1-5, reads SAVISQKPSRDICQRGTSLTIQCQVDSQVTMMFWYRQQPGQSLTLIATANQGSEATYESGFVIDKFPISRPNLTFSTLTVSNMSPEDSSIYLCSVVSGNNQPQHFGDGTRLSIL.

This clonotype has a count of ten or more. The chain recombines TRBV5-1 with TRBJ1-1; a possible D gene is TRBD1 (5 bases). Germline loops: CDR1 SGHRS, CDR2 YFSETQ. This CDR3 has 13 residues. The V gene lost 4 bases and the J gene lost 2 bases, with 9 bases spanning the gap. The CDR3, as DNA: TGCGCCAGCAGCGGGGACCTTAACACTGAAGCTTTCTTT. It translates to CASSGDLNTEAFF.

This clonotype was seen ten or more times. V and J are TRBV2 and TRBJ2-5; D unresolved. CDR1 and CDR2 from the germline V gene are SNHLY and FYNNEI. Trimming shortened V by 7 bases and J by 3 bases, and 15 bases separated the two germline ends. The CDR3 is 14 amino acids. CDR3 coding DNA: TGTGCCAGCAAACCTTTTGACACCGAAGAGACCCAGTACTTC. Translated: CASKPFDTEETQYF.

The sample holds many counts of this clonotype. The chain joins TRBV12-3 or TRBV12-4 to TRBJ2-7, with TRBD1 identical over 11 bases. The CDR3 loop spans 17 amino acids. Trimming took 3 bases from V and 5 from J; bases not matched to a gene: 12. This chain's CDR3 is CASSFSGTGGPTHEQYF. As DNA, the CDR3 is TGTGCCAGCAGTTTTTCCGGGACAGGGGGTCCTACCCACGAGCAGTACTTC.

This clonotype appeared many times. V usage is TRBV12-3 or TRBV12-4 and J usage is TRBJ2-1; 8 nucleotides line up with TRBD1. The CDR3 consists of 17 residues. The trim removed 6 bases at V and 6 bases at J, leaving 16 bases unmatched. The CDR3 bases are TGTGCCAGCAGGGACAGATTAGGACAGGGTAAAGGCAATGAGCAGTTCTTC. Protein: CASRDRLGQGKGNEQFF.

Ten or more counts support this clonotype. The chain is built from TRBV3-1 and TRBJ2-1, with 9 bases identical to TRBD1. This CDR3 is 18 amino acids long. With V trimmed by 0 bases and J by 4 bases, 10 bases remained unmatched. Looked up from germline, CDR1 is LGHDT and CDR2 is YNNKEL (reference sequence). CDR3 in amino acids: CASSQDLGTGFVYNEQFF. The DNA of the CDR3 is TGTGCCAGCAGCCAAGATCTCGGGACAGGGTTTGTATACAATGAGCAGTTCTTC.

This clonotype was seen at least ten times. This chain joins TRBV7-9 and TRBJ1-2; tentative D call: TRBD1 (6 bases). The V and J ends lost 5 bases and 7 bases respectively, with 14 bases between them. The CDR3 has 13 amino acids. Germline V gene lookup returns CDR1 SEHNR and CDR2 FQNEAQ (reference sequence). The CDR3 here is CASSDGGLGGYTF. The CDR3 bases are TGTGCCAGCAGCGACGGGGGGCTCGGTGGCTACACCTTC.

There are many counts of this clonotype. Here the CDR3 reads CSATGEGQPQHF. CDR3 bases: TGCAGTGCTACAGGGGAAGGTCAGCCCCAGCATTTT. The chain recombines TRBV20-1 with TRBJ1-5; a weak D match, TRBD1 (6 bases). The CDR3 covers 12 residues. Per germline, CDR1 DFQATT and CDR2 SNEGSKA (reference sequence). V was shortened by 4 bases and J by 6 bases, with 10 bases between the two germline ends.

This clonotype was seen at least ten times. V is TRBV20-1 and J is TRBJ1-2, with D possibly TRBD1 on 6 matching bases. This CDR3 contains 13 residues. V was pared by 3 bases and J by 6 bases, with 14 bases between. Germline-derived CDR1 and CDR2 are DFQATT and SNEGSKA (reference sequence). CDR3 in DNA: TGCAGTGCTAGGGGTCAGGGGCGAAATGGCTACACCTTC. This codes for CSARGQGRNGYTF.

This clonotype was observed at least ten times. The chain couples TRBV6-4 to TRBJ1-6; 10 bases are a match to TRBD1. Trimming at V came to 2 bases and at J to 5 bases, leaving 0 bases not matched to a gene. Germline V gives CDR1 MRHNA, CDR2 SNTAGT. This CDR3 has 15 amino acids. DNA of the CDR3: TGTGCCAGCAGTGACGGACAGGGGGATAATTCACCCCTCCACTTT. Amino acid sequence: CASSDGQGDNSPLHF.

This clonotype has a count of ten or more. V and J are TRBV10-3 and TRBJ2-1, with D possibly TRBD1 on 6 matching bases. This CDR3 contains 17 residues. Between the trimmed V and J ends, which lost 3 bases and 2 bases, there was a span of 17 bases. Germline CDR1 is ENHRY and CDR2 is SYGVKD. The CDR3 region has the DNA TGTGCCATCAGTGATCAGGGGAGAAGTGGGACCTACAATGAGCAGTTCTTC. It is translated as CAISDQGRSGTYNEQFF.

At least ten counts were recorded for this clonotype. The J gene is TRBJ1-4, the V gene TRBV20-1; D not certain. The ends were cut back, 0 bases at V and 8 bases at J, with 10 bases in the middle. Germline V gives CDR1 DFQATT, CDR2 SNEGSKA (reference sequence). CDR3 length equals 13 residues. This CDR3 is CSARDQNSEKLFF. In DNA form, the CDR3 reads TGCAGTGCTAGAGACCAAAACAGCGAAAAACTGTTTTTT.

This clonotype has a count of ten or more. The J gene is TRBJ1-2, the V gene TRBV5-1; D is uncertain. The CDR3 covers 13 residues. V gave up 4 bases and J gave up 0 bases, with 7 bases separating them. Germline CDR1 SGHRS, CDR2 YFSETQ. CDR3 bases: TGCGCCAGCAGCAGTGGGTCTAACTATGGCTACACCTTC. Amino acids: CASSSGSNYGYTF. The complete variable domain, with remaining parts taken from reference TRBV5-1 and TRBJ1-2, reads KAGVTQTPRYLIKTRGQQVTLSCSPISGHRSVSWYQQTPGQGLQFLFEYFSETQRNKGNFPGRFSGRQFSNSRSEMNVSTLELGDSALYLCASSSGSNYGYTFGSGTRLTVV.

The sample holds many counts of this clonotype. This chain uses TRBV27 with TRBJ2-7; 8 bases fit TRBD1. The germline CDR1 and CDR2 sequences are MNHEY and SMNVEV (reference sequence). Trimming at V came to 3 bases and at J to 2 bases, leaving 0 bases not matched to a gene. The CDR3 is 13 residues long. The CDR3 reads CASSLTGAYEQYF. For the CDR3, the DNA is TGTGCCAGCAGTTTGACAGGGGCCTACGAGCAGTACTTC.

This clonotype was counted ten times or more. The chain has TRBV11-2 and TRBJ2-7; TRBD1 is a possible D gene (6 bases). This CDR3 comprises 15 residues. Trimming shortened V by 4 bases and J by 6 bases, and 19 bases separated the two germline ends. The germline CDR1 and CDR2 sequences are SGHAT and FQNNGV. The CDR3 spells CASSSTRSRGPEQYF. In DNA form, the CDR3 reads TGTGCCAGCAGCTCGACCCGCTCCAGGGGTCCCGAGCAGTACTTC.